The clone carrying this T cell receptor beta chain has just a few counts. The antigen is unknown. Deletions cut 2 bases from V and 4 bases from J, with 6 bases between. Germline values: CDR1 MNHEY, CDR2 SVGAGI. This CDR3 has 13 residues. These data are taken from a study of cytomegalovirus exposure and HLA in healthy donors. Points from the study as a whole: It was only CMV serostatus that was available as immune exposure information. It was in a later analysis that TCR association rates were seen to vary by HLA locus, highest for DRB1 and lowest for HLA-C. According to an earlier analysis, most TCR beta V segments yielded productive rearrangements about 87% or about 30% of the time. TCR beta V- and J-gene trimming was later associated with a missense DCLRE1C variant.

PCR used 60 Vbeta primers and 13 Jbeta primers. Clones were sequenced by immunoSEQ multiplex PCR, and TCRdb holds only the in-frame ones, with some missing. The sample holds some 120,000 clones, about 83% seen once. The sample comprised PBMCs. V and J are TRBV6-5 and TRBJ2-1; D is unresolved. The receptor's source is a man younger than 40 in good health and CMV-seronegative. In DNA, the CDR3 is TGTGCCAGCAGTTACAAACGGTACAATGAGCAGTTCTTC. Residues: CASSYKRYNEQFF.